Listed below are T cell receptor beta chains from one sample, sequenced in a study of blood T cell repertoires in COVID-19. Repertoires were generated with immunoSEQ multiplex PCR, while TCRdb's copy carries only in-frame clones and drops some. Of roughly 220,000 clones in the sample, roughly 89% were seen once. The specimen was PBMCs or T cells enriched from blood (not recorded which). Every receptor here comes from a man aged 30-40 years who had been exposed to COVID-19. Both conserved end residues are part of each CDR3. D genes are given only for firm matches. The size of a clone is reported for some rows only, either as once, few or many, or as a class for expanded clones.

clone size: NA
J gene: TRBJ1-2
D gene: NA
V gene: TRBV6-5
CDR3 protein: CASSPTALGYGYTF
CDR3 DNA: TGTGCCAGCAGCCCGACAGCCCTAGGCTATGGCTACACCTTC

clone size: many
J gene: TRBJ1-6
D gene: TRBD1
V gene: TRBV5-4
CDR3 protein: CASSLEGTANSPLHF
CDR3 DNA: TGTGCCAGCAGCTTGGAAGGGACAGCAAATTCACCCCTCCACTTT

clone size: NA
J gene: TRBJ1-1
D gene: NA
V gene: TRBV3-1/TRBV3-2
CDR3 protein: CASSQRVRTEAFF
CDR3 DNA: TGTGCCAGCAGCCAGCGGGTCAGGACTGAAGCTTTCTTT

clone size: NA
J gene: TRBJ1-1
D gene: TRBD1
V gene: TRBV5-1
CDR3 protein: CASSLPTGGTEAFF
CDR3 DNA: TGCGCCAGCAGCCTCCCCACAGGGGGAACTGAAGCTTTCTTT

clone size: NA
J gene: TRBJ2-3
D gene: NA
V gene: TRBV2
CDR3 protein: CASSLSTDTQYF
CDR3 DNA: TGTGCCAGCAGCCTTAGCACAGATACGCAGTATTTT

clone size: NA
J gene: TRBJ1-2
D gene: TRBD1
V gene: TRBV5-8
CDR3 protein: CASSWGRGNYGYTF
CDR3 DNA: TGTGCCAGCAGCTGGGGCAGGGGGAACTATGGCTACACCTTC

clone size: once
J gene: TRBJ2-2
D gene: NA
V gene: TRBV4-3
CDR3 protein: CASSQEWATNTGELFF
CDR3 DNA: TGCGCCAGCAGCCAAGAATGGGCTACGAACACCGGGGAGCTGTTTTTT

clone size: NA
J gene: TRBJ2-7
D gene: NA
V gene: TRBV19
CDR3 protein: CASSIAQGQIYEQYF
CDR3 DNA: TGTGCCAGTAGTATAGCCCAAGGACAGATATACGAGCAGTACTTC

clone size: NA
J gene: TRBJ1-2
D gene: TRBD1
V gene: TRBV7-9
CDR3 protein: CASSSTGGYGYTF
CDR3 DNA: TGTGCCAGCAGCTCGACAGGGGGCTATGGCTACACCTTC

clone size: once
J gene: TRBJ2-2
D gene: NA
V gene: TRBV19
CDR3 protein: CASSSLRNTGELFF
CDR3 DNA: TGTGCCAGTAGTTCCCTCAGGAACACCGGGGAGCTGTTTTTT

clone size: NA
J gene: TRBJ1-6
D gene: NA
V gene: TRBV6-1
CDR3 protein: CASSEAGTLNSPLHF
CDR3 DNA: TGTGCCAGCAGTGAAGCCGGGACACTCAATTCACCCCTCCACTTT

clone size: NA
J gene: TRBJ1-1
D gene: NA
V gene: TRBV7-9
CDR3 protein: CASSRAEAFF
CDR3 DNA: TGTGCCAGCAGCCGAGCGGAAGCTTTCTTT

clone size: NA
J gene: TRBJ2-7
D gene: NA
V gene: TRBV4-2
CDR3 protein: CASSQDAGSRTYEQYF
CDR3 DNA: TGTGCCAGCAGCCAAGATGCGGGCAGCCGAACCTACGAGCAGTACTTC

clone size: NA
J gene: TRBJ2-5
D gene: NA
V gene: TRBV30
CDR3 protein: CAWRDMWQGSGETQYF
CDR3 DNA: TGTGCCTGGAGAGATATGTGGCAGGGGTCAGGAGAGACCCAGTACTTC

clone size: NA
J gene: TRBJ2-5
D gene: NA
V gene: TRBV11-2
CDR3 protein: CASSPLMTAYQETQYF
CDR3 DNA: TGTGCCAGCAGCCCACTGATGACAGCGTACCAAGAGACCCAGTACTTC

clone size: NA
J gene: TRBJ1-6
D gene: TRBD1
V gene: TRBV7-9
CDR3 protein: CASSLGTGNSPLHF
CDR3 DNA: TGTGCCAGCAGCTTAGGGACAGGGAATTCACCCCTCCACTTT

clone size: NA
J gene: TRBJ2-1
D gene: TRBD1
V gene: TRBV6-4
CDR3 protein: CASATGGSYNEQFF
CDR3 DNA: TGTGCCAGCGCAACAGGGGGCTCCTACAATGAGCAGTTCTTC

clone size: NA
J gene: TRBJ1-1
D gene: NA
V gene: TRBV3-1/TRBV3-2
CDR3 protein: CASSPEASMNTEAFF
CDR3 DNA: TGTGCCAGCAGCCCCGAGGCCTCCATGAACACTGAAGCTTTCTTT

clone size: NA
J gene: TRBJ1-2
D gene: TRBD1
V gene: TRBV5-1
CDR3 protein: CASSFGQGRFDGYTF
CDR3 DNA: TGCGCCAGCAGCTTCGGACAGGGGCGCTTCGATGGCTACACCTTC

clone size: NA
J gene: TRBJ2-5
D gene: NA
V gene: TRBV18
CDR3 protein: CASSPGPGGTQYF
CDR3 DNA: TGTGCCAGCTCACCCGGCCCCGGGGGGACCCAGTACTTC

clone size: NA
J gene: TRBJ1-1
D gene: NA
V gene: TRBV7-9
CDR3 protein: CASSTKDSMFTEAFF
CDR3 DNA: TGTGCCAGCAGCACAAAAGACTCTATGTTTACTGAAGCTTTCTTT

clone size: NA
J gene: TRBJ1-1
D gene: NA
V gene: TRBV15
CDR3 protein: CATSKEGREAFF
CDR3 DNA: TGTGCCACCAGCAAGGAGGGGCGTGAAGCTTTCTTT

clone size: NA
J gene: TRBJ2-7
D gene: NA
V gene: TRBV29-1
CDR3 protein: CSVVLGGTYEQYF
CDR3 DNA: TGCAGCGTTGTTTTAGGCGGTACCTACGAGCAGTACTTC

clone size: once
J gene: TRBJ2-7
D gene: TRBD1
V gene: TRBV3-1/TRBV3-2
CDR3 protein: CASSPPAGTAPYEQYF
CDR3 DNA: TGTGCCAGCAGCCCGCCCGCCGGGACAGCCCCCTACGAGCAGTACTTC

clone size: once
J gene: TRBJ2-5
D gene: TRBD2
V gene: TRBV11-1
CDR3 protein: CASSSQRGGRETQYF
CDR3 DNA: TGTGCCAGCAGCTCGCAGCGGGGGGGCCGGGAGACCCAGTACTTC

clone size: NA
J gene: TRBJ1-1
D gene: TRBD1
V gene: TRBV6-1
CDR3 protein: CASRATGDPNTEAFF
CDR3 DNA: TGTGCCAGCAGAGCGACAGGGGACCCGAACACTGAAGCTTTCTTT

clone size: NA
J gene: TRBJ2-2
D gene: NA
V gene: TRBV11-3
CDR3 protein: CASSFGTPSGELFF
CDR3 DNA: TGTGCCAGCAGCTTCGGGACTCCCTCCGGGGAGCTGTTTTTT

clone size: NA
J gene: TRBJ1-1
D gene: TRBD1
V gene: TRBV4-2
CDR3 protein: CASSQESDREVTEAFF
CDR3 DNA: TGTGCCAGCAGCCAAGAGTCCGACAGGGAGGTCACTGAAGCTTTCTTT

clone size: NA
J gene: TRBJ2-1
D gene: TRBD1
V gene: TRBV24-1
CDR3 protein: CATSGAGGSYNEQFF
CDR3 DNA: TGTGCCACCAGTGGGGCAGGGGGCTCCTACAATGAGCAGTTCTTC